This T cell receptor beta chain appears in the sequencing data of a study of beta chain bispecific antibodies for T cell cancers. Overall study findings and caveats: Normal T cells contributed less of the targeted TRBV signal than the leukemia cells did.

From germline, CDR1 is SEHNR and CDR2 FQNEAQ (reference sequence). After removal of 5 bases from V and 7 bases from J, the junction contained 18 bases not matched to a gene. This CDR3 is 17 amino acids long. T cells were expanded from blood mononuclear cells for two to three days with anti-CD3 OKT3 or CD3/CD28 beads. TCRdb analysed the 5' RACE reads with MiXCR anew, one entry per CDR3 protein. The table records 17,000 or so distinct CDR3 sequences, approximately 2% of them present only once. This clonotype is medium-sized in the sample. The antigen is unknown. This sequence was found in a human donor in good health. Some clones in this sample may be carry-over from other donors' samples. Sequenced: healthy donor T cells cultured with leukemia cells. The V and J genes are TRBV7-9 and TRBJ2-5, with TRBD2 matching over 8 bases. The CDR3 DNA reads as TGTGCCAGCAGCACCCCTAGCGGGTTAGGGGCCGAGGGGACCCAGTACTTC. The encoded protein is CASSTPSGLGAEGTQYF.